The 14 T cell receptor beta chains given below trace back to one sample, sequenced in a study of blood T cell repertoires in COVID-19. Clones were read by immunoSEQ multiplex PCR, and TCRdb kept only the in-frame ones, dropping some. This sample yields about 170,000 clones, of which around 85% are seen a single time; about 3.5% belongs to the top ten. Sequencing was done on a sample of peripheral blood. The receptors were gathered from a human donor with acute or convalescent COVID-19. The donor label of this sample is uncertain.

The gene calls are TRBV27 and TRBJ1-2, with 7 bases fitting TRBD1. Trimming cost V 5 bases and J 2 bases; bases outside gene matches: 8. The CDR3 has 15 residues. CDR1 and CDR2 (germline): MNHEY, SMNVEV (reference sequence). The CDR3 DNA is TGTGCCAGCAGTGCCATAGGGGGCCCAAACTATGGCTACACCTTC. This sequence encodes CASSAIGGPNYGYTF.

The J gene is TRBJ2-2, the V gene TRBV9, with D possibly matching TRBD2 (6 bases). Trimming took off 3 bases at V and 7 bases at J, with 13 bases between the two ends. The CDR3 length is 14 residues. Germline lookup yields CDR1 SGDLS and CDR2 YYNGEE. This chain's CDR3 is CASSALPGVGELFF. CDR3 bases: TGTGCCAGCAGCGCCCTACCGGGGGTCGGGGAGCTGTTTTTT.

This chain links TRBV19 with TRBJ2-1; the D gene is possibly TRBD2 (6 bases). The CDR3 is 14 amino acids. V gave up 4 bases and J gave up 9 bases, with 16 bases separating them. Looked up from germline, CDR1 is LNHDA and CDR2 is SQIVND (reference sequence). In DNA form, the CDR3 reads TGTGCCAGTAGTAACCGACTAGGGATCAGTGAGCAGTTCTTC. It codes for CASSNRLGISEQFF.

This clone was detected only once. This chain links TRBV29-1 with TRBJ1-1, with D tentatively TRBD1 (6 bases). Germline V gene lookup returns CDR1 SQVTM and CDR2 ANQGSEA. This CDR3 spans 13 amino acids. V shed 4 bases and J shed 7 bases, with 16 bases lying between them. The CDR3 DNA reads TGCAGCGTTGGGCAGGGGTGGATGGATGAAGCTTTCTTT. It codes for CSVGQGWMDEAFF.

The count of this clone is one. At the DNA level, this CDR3 is encoded by other sequences in the same sample as well. Here the CDR3 DNA reads TGTGCCAGCAGCCAAGATGGAGGGAGCAATCAGCCCCAGCATTTT. Translated: CASSQDGGSNQPQHF. The chain is built from TRBV3-1 (or the pseudogene TRBV3-2) and TRBJ1-5; no firm D call. CDR1 LGHDT and CDR2 YNNKEL come from the germline V gene (reference sequence). Trimming pared 0 bases from V and 1 base from J, leaving 7 bases between. The CDR3 is 15 amino acids.

This clone was observed once. V usage is TRBV11-2 and J usage is TRBJ1-2, with D possibly matching TRBD1 (5 bases). Germline CDR1 reads SGHAT; CDR2 reads FQNNGV. Trimming stripped 4 bases from V and 8 bases from J, with 14 bases between. This CDR3 has 13 amino acids. CDR3 DNA sequence: TGTGCCAGCAGCTCGACAGTCCTTGGGGGCTACACCTTC. Translating gives CASSSTVLGGYTF.

This clone was counted a few times. This chain uses TRBV4-3 with TRBJ1-1; no definite D call. Trimming shortened V by 6 bases and J by 0 bases, and 8 bases separated the two germline ends. CDR3 size: 13 residues. Germline V gene data show CDR1 as LGHNA and CDR2 as YSLEER. DNA of the CDR3: TGCGCCAGCAGGAGCGTCATGAACACTGAAGCTTTCTTT. Translation: CASRSVMNTEAFF.

This clone was counted between two and nine times. The chain has TRBV11-3 and TRBJ2-1; the match to TRBD1 covers 9 bases. Germline CDR1 SGHNT, CDR2 YENEEA. J lost 0 bases, V lost 3 bases, and 0 bases had no gene match. The CDR3 has 15 amino acids. This CDR3 reads CASSLGQGSYNEQFF. The DNA for the CDR3 is TGTGCCAGCAGCTTGGGACAGGGCTCCTACAATGAGCAGTTCTTC.

This rearrangement joins TRBV4-3 to TRBJ1-3; a weak D match, TRBD1 (6 bases). CDR1 LGHNA and CDR2 YSLEER come from the germline V gene. This CDR3 is built from 16 residues. The V gene lost 1 base and the J gene lost 4 bases, with 14 bases spanning the gap. Written as DNA, the CDR3 is TGCGCCAGCAGCCAAGGTCTCGGACAGATCGGAAACACCATATATTTT. Translation gives CASSQGLGQIGNTIYF.

The genes are TRBV6-2 or TRBV6-3 and TRBJ1-6, with TRBD1 matching 10 bases. Germline V gene data show CDR1 as MNHEY and CDR2 as SVGEGT. This CDR3 is built from 19 residues. The trim removed 6 bases at V and 1 base at J, leaving 12 bases unmatched. This CDR3 is CASSFDRGRRSSYNSPLHF. CDR3 DNA: TGTGCCAGCAGCTTTGACAGGGGGCGAAGAAGTTCCTATAATTCACCCCTCCACTTT.

Only a few counts were recorded for this clone. The V call is TRBV10-3, the J call TRBJ1-1; possibly TRBD1 for D (5 bases). Trimming removed 0 bases at V and 4 bases at J, with 12 bases between. This CDR3 comprises 15 residues. Germline V CDR1 and CDR2: ENHRY, SYGVKD. The CDR3 bases are TGTGCCATCAGTGAGTCGGGGGGGGGTCCCACTGAAGCTTTCTTT. It specifies CAISESGGGPTEAFF.

The J gene is TRBJ2-3, the V gene TRBV6-6; 10 bases match TRBD2. Germline V CDR1 and CDR2: MNHNY, SVGAGI (reference sequence). The trim removed 6 bases at V and 1 base at J, leaving 7 bases unmatched. This CDR3 spans 16 amino acids. The CDR3 is CASRTPGLAGTDTQYF. The CDR3 DNA is TGTGCCAGCAGGACCCCCGGACTAGCGGGCACAGATACGCAGTATTTT.

In its sample, this clone was seen once. This chain uses TRBV11-2 with TRBJ2-1, with 10 nucleotides matching TRBD1. The CDR3 is 17 amino acids. Trimming took 4 bases from V and 7 from J; bases not matched to a gene: 13. Germline CDR1 and CDR2: SGHAT and FQNNGV. The DNA for the CDR3 is TGTGCCAGCAGCTCCCGGCTCTCTGGGGGACAGGGGAATGAGCAGTTCTTC. It specifies CASSSRLSGGQGNEQFF.

The rearrangement uses TRBV4-2 and TRBJ2-3; weak D call: TRBD2 (5 bases). Trimming pared 1 base from V and 5 bases from J, leaving 10 bases between. Germline V gene lookup returns CDR1 LGHNA and CDR2 YNFKEQ. The CDR3 extends over 14 amino acids. The CDR3, as DNA: TGTGCCAGCAGCCAAGGTACTAGTGAAGATACGCAGTATTTT. It translates to CASSQGTSEDTQYF.